This T cell receptor (beta chain) stems from a study of blood T cell repertoires in COVID-19. Overall study context: The United States, Italy and Spain provided the acute and convalescent COVID-19 samples.

Sequencing used immunoSEQ multiplex PCR; TCRdb keeps in-frame clones, though not all of them. This repertoire shows 90,000 to 140,000 clones, around 74% found once; its top ten account for approximately 19%. The ends lost 2 bases at V and 2 bases at J; junction bases unmatched: 6. Germline V lookup: CDR1 SGHNT, CDR2 YYREEE (reference sequence). This CDR3 is built from 15 residues. The receptor's source is a woman aged 70-85 years with acute or convalescent COVID-19. This chain links TRBV5-4 with TRBJ2-5; 7 nucleotides match TRBD1. Material for sequencing was peripheral blood. This CDR3 is CASSFPGTDQETQYF. The CDR3 coding sequence is TGTGCCAGCAGCTTTCCCGGGACAGATCAAGAGACCCAGTACTTC.